The TCR beta chain under discussion was sequenced for a study of vaccination effects on CD4 cells after COVID-19 (dated by TCRdb to the early 2020s). For the wider study: Post-vaccine samples across the study were collected a median of 72 days after the second dose, with a range of 14 to 241. In both COVID-19 convalescent patients and infection-naive vaccine recipients, the study compared SARS-CoV-2 spike-specific CD4+ TCR repertoires from before mRNA vaccination with those from after it. The full study included some 10 COVID-19 convalescent patients and several SARS-CoV-2-naive healthy vaccine recipients. Cultures from other donors in the study were sequenced with the Oncomine TCR Beta short-read assay on an Illumina iSeq 100.

Trimming costs V 2 bases and J 0 bases, and their ends lie 11 bases apart. Via the germline V gene, CDR1 is SGHDT and CDR2 YYEEEE. The cysteine opens and the phenylalanine closes a CDR3 of 16 amino acids. The CDR3 DNA has 48 bases and is translated from base 1. Libraries were prepared through the immunoSEQ multiplex PCR assay. DNA from the cultured, isolated CD4+ T cells was subjected to TCR beta CDR3 sequencing. The authors' analysis ran thus. Non-productive TCR sequences were discarded, and reads were trimmed to the CDR3 region, with only CDR3s of 7 or more amino acids retained. The MANAFEST web app was used to pick out antigen-specific clonotypes by comparing their expansion in peptide wells with that in reference cultures. To be called positive, a clone needed expansion at FDR<0.05 compared with the reference and with all other wells, an odds ratio greater than 5, and a frequency greater than 0.1% in two replicate wells. Clonotypes significantly expanded in SARS-CoV-2 spike wells and in at least one common cold coronavirus spike condition were defined as cross-reactive. CDR3 similarity was assessed by Levenshtein distance with the stringdist R package, and unrooted trees were built with ape in R 3.6.1. The table comes from immuneACCESS by way of TCRdb, which keeps in-frame sequences with V and J called. Part of the clones is missing from these tables; in studies checked, under half for an unresolved V gene and the rest for unknown reasons. That table furnishes V, J and clone size, whereas the DNA furnished D and trimming. The table for this sample lists about 66,000 clones; about 80% of them were counted only once. Of the sample, 0.75% to 1% falls within the top ten clones.

Concerning this clone: The antigen it binds to is not known. Per-base qualities were not stored, and no clone one base away is much larger.

To identify antigen-specific CD4+ T cell clonotypes by their expansion, the ViraFEST assay first stimulated PBMC with viral peptide pools and then applied TCR sequencing. After less than 13 days of culture, CD4+ T cells were isolated with the EasySep CD4+ T cell isolation kit. Participants received two doses of either the BNT162b2 or the mRNA-1273 mRNA SARS-CoV-2 vaccine. Healthy vaccine recipients had no prior SARS-CoV-2 infection, confirmed by negative nucleocapsid antibodies before and after vaccination. About 2.1 million PBMC per well were cultured with roughly 10 ug/ml peptides in IMDM containing around 4.6% human AB serum, about 9 IU/ml IL-2 and gentamicin. Half of the culture medium was replaced with fresh IL-2-containing medium on days 3 and 7. Unless noted otherwise, every peptide stimulation condition was grown in triplicate wells. PBMC were separated from whole blood using Ficoll-Paque Plus gradient centrifugation and were then either cryopreserved at -140C or used fresh. The spike proteins of SARS-CoV-2 and of the common cold coronaviruses HCoV-NL63, HCoV-OC43 and HCoV-229E were spanned by overlapping peptide pools. The QIAamp micro DNA kit was used to extract genomic DNA from the cultured CD4+ T cells.

Broader findings and caveats from the paper: In healthy vaccine recipients, vaccine-induced clones were almost all SARS-CoV-2 mono-reactive, with only 1 of 255 cross-reactive with common cold coronaviruses. Both infection-induced and vaccine-induced clones contracted markedly at late post-vaccination timepoints, which is consistent with waning T cell responses. Only a small number of convalescent patients were included, and no early post-infection timepoints were available, which limited the study.

The rearranged segments are TRBV5-6 and TRBJ1-4, with an unclear D gene assignment. The material was CD4+ T cells from PBMCs cultured with HCoV-OC43 spike peptides, obtained after COVID-19 vaccination. In light of the paper, this sample's cell subset or site label describes: HCoV-OC43 spike overlapping peptide pool stimulation. The sequence came from a human donor who received a COVID-19 vaccine. The CDR3 region has the sequence CASSFYIRTTNEKLFF. The DNA sequence is given as TGTGCCAGCAGCTTTTATATCAGAACAACTAATGAAAAACTGTTTTTT.